The T cell receptor (beta chain) under discussion was sequenced for a study of post-analysis software for immune sequencing data. TCR beta cDNA libraries included unique molecular identifiers. T cells, about 0.9 to 11 million of them, yielded 500,000 to 600,000 cDNA molecules. In TCRdb, the PCR reads were re-called with MiXCR into one record per CDR3 protein. Seen here are 380,000 or so distinct CDR3 sequences, less than 40% observed once, and the top ten hold about an eighth. CDR3 length: 15 residues. CDR1 and CDR2 (germline): MGHRA, YSYEKL. V lost 0 bases to trimming and J lost 10 bases, with 13 bases between them. Findings and caveats of the study: Batch-matched samples strongly co-clustered by F measure. In patients, roughly 5 TRBV segments were more frequent than in controls, with TRBV5-6, TRBV5-1 and TRBV20-1 among them.

Of note for this clonotype: Its matching antigen is unknown.

Sequenced sample: blood. The origin of this receptor is a girl aged 10 to 17 with multiple sclerosis. V gene TRBV4-1 combines with J gene TRBJ1-6; D remains ambiguous. CDR3 sequence reads: CASSQDRGLDSPLHF. The CDR3 DNA is TGCGCCAGCAGCCAAGACCGCGGTCTGGACTCACCCCTCCACTTT.